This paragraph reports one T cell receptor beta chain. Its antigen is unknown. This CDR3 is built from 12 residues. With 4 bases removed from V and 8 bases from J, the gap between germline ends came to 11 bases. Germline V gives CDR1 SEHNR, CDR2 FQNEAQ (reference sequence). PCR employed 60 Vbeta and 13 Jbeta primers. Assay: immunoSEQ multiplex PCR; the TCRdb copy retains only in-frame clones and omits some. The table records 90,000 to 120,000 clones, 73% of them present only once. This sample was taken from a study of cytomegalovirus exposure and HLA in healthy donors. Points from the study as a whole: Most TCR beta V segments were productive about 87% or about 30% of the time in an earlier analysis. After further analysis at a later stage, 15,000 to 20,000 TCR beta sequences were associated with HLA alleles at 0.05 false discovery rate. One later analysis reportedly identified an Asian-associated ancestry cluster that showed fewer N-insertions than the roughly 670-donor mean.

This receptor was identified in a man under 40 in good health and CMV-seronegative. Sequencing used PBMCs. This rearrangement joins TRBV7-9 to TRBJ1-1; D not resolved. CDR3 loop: CASSSMTEEAFF. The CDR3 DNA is TGTGCCAGCAGCTCCATGACGGAGGAAGCTTTCTTT.